Below, one T cell receptor (beta chain) is given with its context. The data are from a study of glioma-infiltrating T cells after dendritic cell vaccination. As to time point: after dendritic cell vaccination, including at tumor progression/relapse. V lost 3 bases and J 5 bases, leaving 10 bases between the germline ends. The CDR3 consists of 12 residues. CDR1 and CDR2 (germline): SQVTM, ANQGSEA. Assay used: immunoSEQ multiplex PCR; TCRdb lists only in-frame clones, some missing. Of about 87,000 clones listed, less than 90% are singletons. The receptor's source is a human donor with glioblastoma. The V gene is TRBV29-1, the J gene TRBJ2-5, with D unclear. The source material was blood, sampled after dendritic cell vaccination. The CDR3 DNA reads as TGCAGCGTTGACCGTCCCGGGGAGACCCAGTACTTC. This sequence encodes CSVDRPGETQYF.